This T cell receptor (beta chain) was sequenced during a study of T cell responses to AZD1222 COVID-19 vaccine. Second-dose recipients at about 4 or about 12 weeks were treated as one pooled group. Germline loops: CDR1 SGHTA, CDR2 FQGTGA. V shed 5 bases and J 2 bases; nucleotides not matched to a gene: 5. This CDR3 comprises 15 residues. TCRdb's table, derived via immunoSEQ multiplex PCR, lists solely in-frame clones and lacks some. The data hold about 140,000 clones, with 88% observed a single time. The chain carries TRBV7-3 and TRBJ2-7, with TRBD2 matching 11 bases. The sequence was obtained from an adult who received the AZD1222 COVID-19 vaccine. Sequenced here: peripheral blood, sampled 28 days after the second AZD1222 dose. DNA of the CDR3: TGTGCCAGCAGCCGACTAGCGGGGAAGACCTACGAGCAGTACTTC. Translating gives CASSRLAGKTYEQYF.